A single TCR beta chain is shown here with its context. Its cognate antigen is unknown. The entry originates in a study of cytomegalovirus exposure and HLA in healthy donors. CDR1 and CDR2 (germline): MNHEY, SVGAGI. This CDR3 has 15 amino acids. V lost 4 bases, J lost 6 bases, and 5 bases stayed unmatched. Data came from immunoSEQ multiplex PCR; TCRdb stores just in-frame clones and leaves some out. This table holds more than 250,000 clones, about 85% found once. Regarding the study as a whole: Some TCR beta chains (164 of them) were listed as cytomegalovirus-associated. In vitro checks showed that a few CMV-associated chains really do target CMV antigens.

Sequences were obtained from PBMCs. The receptor comes from a young woman in good health and CMV-seropositive. The rearrangement uses TRBV6-5 and TRBJ1-5, with TRBD1 identical over 11 bases. The DNA for the CDR3 is TGTGCCAGCAGTTCCGGACAGGGGGCGAGTCAGCCCCAGCATTTT. Its protein is CASSSGQGASQPQHF.